One and the same sample provided the 2 T cell receptor beta chains below, sequenced in a study of CD8+ T cells in alopecia areata. Regarding treatment: oral pan-JAK inhibitor, 5-10 mg twice daily. RNA was isolated and reverse transcribed to cDNA, the sequencing template. Here immunoSEQ multiplex PCR was the method, and the copy in TCRdb shows in-frame clones only, minus some. The sample lists nearly 110,000 clones, around 83% occurring once. This sample comprised CD8+ T cells sorted from blood, obtained at week 24, from a patient treated with tofacitinib. The receptors shown here come from a human donor with alopecia areata.

This chain connects TRBV14 to TRBJ2-6, with D possibly being TRBD1 or TRBD2 (5 bases each). V lost 4 bases and J lost 2, with 9 bases in between. CDR1 and CDR2 from the germline V gene are SGHDN and FVKESK. CDR3 length: 15 amino acids. CDR3 in amino acids: CASSPLGAGANVLTF. The CDR3 bases are TGTGCCAGCAGCCCTTTGGGGGCTGGGGCCAACGTCCTGACTTTC.

This clone occurred a few times. The rearrangement links TRBV29-1 to TRBJ2-1; 9 bases fit TRBD1. Unmatched junction bases numbered 8, after V lost 0 bases and J lost 8 bases. Germline CDR1 and CDR2: SQVTM and ANQGSEA. This CDR3 contains 15 residues. In DNA form, the CDR3 reads TGCAGCGTTGAAGATCTGGGACAGGGAGGTTATGAGCAGTTCTTC. It is translated as CSVEDLGQGGYEQFF.